This TCR beta chain was sequenced for a study of shared clonotypes between healthy human individuals (TCRdb year 2020). In terms of the full investigation: A few men and two women, aged 18 to 49 years, made up the cohort. For each donor, three plates each were used for CD4 naive and CD4 memory, two plates were used for CD8 naive, and one plate was used for CD8 memory. To estimate repertoire size and how much clonotype sharing occurs between individuals, the study deeply sequenced the blood TCR repertoires of roughly 5 healthy adults. Different laboratories and diverse techniques were used to prepare libraries and sequence TCR repertoires, to increase sequencing depth and limit assay-specific biases. Between about 0.85 and 9.5 billion PBMCs per donor were obtained by leukapheresis. Overall results and qualifications from the work: When four donors were compared, the shared fraction of clonotypes was around 5% for naive CD4, about 4% for naive CD8, 2% to 2.5% for memory CD4, and 0.4% for memory CD8. The small number of donors limited the genetic and exposure-history diversity represented. Even with the large sequencing depth, rarefaction of the sorted-subset datasets indicated that sequencing was incomplete. Based on pairwise subsampling, the degree of clonotype sharing among donors was expected to be affected by sequencing depth. Sampling was restricted to blood, and TCR repertoires in tissues likely differ from the TCR repertoires found in blood. Estimated clonotype richness was generally larger for naive than for memory subsets. Compared with non-shared clonotypes, clonotypes shared by all four sorted-subset donors had higher generation probabilities.

Healthy HIV-negative adults with no recently reported acute infections or vaccinations were included as donors. Every donor was a Caucasian adult residing in Nashville, Tennessee, USA. CD8 memory samples were composed of magnetically selected CD45RO+ cells combined with CCR7-negative CD45RA+ effector memory (TemRA) cells. Blood was obtained by leukapheresis, after which PBMCs were separated by Ficoll-Histopaque density gradient centrifugation and cryopreserved in liquid nitrogen vapor phase. Analytical flow cytometry was used to check the purity and quantity of every magnetically sorted T cell population. Genomic DNA was isolated from every sorted fraction and measured by UV absorbance on a Nanodrop 2000c. Using the deep immunoSEQ assay, multiplex PCR amplified TCR CDR3 regions from genomic DNA. Extracted genomic DNA from each cell subset was spread evenly across all wells of several immunoSEQ 96-well plates, with each plate serving as a replicate. Each replicate PCR for sorted subsets received around 200 ng genomic DNA, equal to roughly 29,000 T cell genomes. The purified libraries were quantified using a Qubit 3.0 fluorometer, sized with a Bioanalyzer 2100, and then quantified again using the KAPA Library Quantification kit. Each immunoSEQ 96-well plate was sequenced on its own single-read 150-cycle Illumina NextSeq 550 flow cell. From the authors' description of their analysis: Because only junctional sequences without quality scores were contained in the immunoSEQ output, filtering matching that applied to full-length reads could not be performed. Sequences were annotated with PyIR, a Python wrapper for IgBLAST v1.9, using IMGT germline references to assign V/J genes and CDR3. Any read was removed if the V/J assignment was weak (E-value above 1e-6), the CDR3 was missing, or the read contained stop codons, out-of-frame junctions, or ambiguous translated residues. A V3J clonotype was defined by an identical inferred V gene, J gene, and CDR3 amino acid sequence. Percentage overlap between repertoires was computed as shared unique clonotypes divided by the size of the smaller repertoire. Richness of each repertoire was evaluated using RTK rarefaction, the Chao1 estimator, and Recon v2.1 estimates of unobserved clonotypes. OLGA was used to compute generation probabilities for all TCRbeta clonotypes that the gDNA method yielded from a few donors. This is the immuneACCESS table as TCRdb keeps it, with only in-frame sequences that have V and J called. A part of the clones is gone; compared with another copy, unresolved V genes explain less than half, and the rest is unexplained. That table furnishes V, J and clone size, whereas the DNA furnished D and trimming. Here the sample has 400,000 or so clones; about 96% occur a single time. The top ten clones comprise approximately 0.32% of the sample.

To note about this clone: This clone's antigen is unknown. Within one base of it there is no much larger clone, and no base qualities were kept.

Measured from the cysteine to the phenylalanine, the CDR3 is 13 residues long. Only the CDR3 DNA is retained, 39 bases long and in frame from the first base. CDR1 and CDR2 are drawn from the germline V gene: SGHDT, YYEEEE. Trimming costs V 7 bases and J 2 bases, and their ends lie 10 bases apart. This TCR came from a man younger than 45 in good health. The sequenced material came from memory CD8+ T cells sorted from blood. In the paper's terms, the cell subset or site label means: CD45RO+ cells pooled with CCR7-negative TemRA cells. The chain couples TRBV5-6 to TRBJ1-3; no D gene can be assigned with confidence. Here the CDR3 is given as CASGRLTGNTIYF. The base sequence is TGTGCCAGCGGGAGACTAACTGGAAACACCATATATTTT. Here the CDR3 is joined to the reference TRBV5-6 and TRBJ1-3 genes, and the full variable domain is: DAGVTQSPTHLIKTRGQQVTLRCSPKSGHDTVSWYQQALGQGPQFIFQYYEEEERQRGNFPDRFSGHQFPNYSSELNVNALLLGDSALYLCASGRLTGNTIYFGEGSWLTVV.